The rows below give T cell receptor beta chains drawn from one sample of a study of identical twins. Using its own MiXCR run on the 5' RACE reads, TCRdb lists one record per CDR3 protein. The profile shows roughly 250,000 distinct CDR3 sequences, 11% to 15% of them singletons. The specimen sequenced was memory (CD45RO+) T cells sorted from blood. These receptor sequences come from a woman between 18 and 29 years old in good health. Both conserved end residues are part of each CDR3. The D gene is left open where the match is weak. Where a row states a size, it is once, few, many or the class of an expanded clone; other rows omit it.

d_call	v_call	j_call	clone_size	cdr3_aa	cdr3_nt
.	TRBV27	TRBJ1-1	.	CASSHDRSLMNTEAFF	TGTGCCAGCAGCCATGACAGGAGTCTTATGAACACTGAAGCTTTCTTT
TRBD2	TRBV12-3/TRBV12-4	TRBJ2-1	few	CASGSTSGSYGEQFF	TGTGCCAGCGGATCCACTAGCGGGAGTTATGGTGAGCAGTTCTTC
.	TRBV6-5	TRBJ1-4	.	CASSYGQGNEKLFF	TGTGCCAGCAGTTATGGGCAGGGTAATGAAAAACTGTTTTTT
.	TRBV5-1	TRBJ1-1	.	CASSFMGAEAFF	TGCGCCAGCAGCTTTATGGGCGCTGAAGCTTTCTTT
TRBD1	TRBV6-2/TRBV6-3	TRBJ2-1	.	CASSLPVFIGQGRNEQFF	TGTGCCAGCAGTCTCCCCGTTTTCATCGGACAGGGGAGGAATGAGCAGTTCTTC
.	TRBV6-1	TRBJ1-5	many	CASSPGRHYSNQPQHF	TGTGCCAGCAGCCCAGGCAGACATTATAGCAATCAGCCCCAGCATTTT
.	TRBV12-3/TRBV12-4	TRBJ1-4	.	CASSFGGVGEKLFF	TGTGCCAGCAGTTTTGGGGGAGTAGGTGAAAAACTGTTTTTT
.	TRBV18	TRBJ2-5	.	CASSGGFYQETQYF	TGTGCCAGCTCAGGGGGCTTTTACCAAGAGACCCAGTACTTC
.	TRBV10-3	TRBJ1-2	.	CAITGTFLYGYTF	TGTGCCATCACCGGGACTTTCCTTTATGGCTACACCTTC
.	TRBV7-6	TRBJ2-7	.	CASSLYQELSYEQYF	TGTGCCAGCAGCTTGTATCAGGAACTCTCCTACGAGCAGTACTTC
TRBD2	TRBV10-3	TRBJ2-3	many	CATTGGPEDTQYF	TGTGCCACAACGGGGGGGCCAGAAGATACGCAGTATTTT
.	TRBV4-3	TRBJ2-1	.	CASSHVGSGYNEQFF	TGCGCCAGCAGCCACGTGGGTAGCGGCTACAATGAGCAGTTCTTC
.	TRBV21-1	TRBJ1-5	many	CASSKRFNRGLYNQPQHF	TGTGCCAGCAGCAAACGTTTCAACAGAGGTTTGTATAATCAGCCCCAGCATTTT
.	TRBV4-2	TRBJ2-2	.	CASSQVLGQGSTGELFF	TGTGCCAGCAGCCAAGTATTAGGGCAGGGATCCACCGGGGAGCTGTTTTTT
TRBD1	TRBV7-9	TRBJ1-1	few	CASSPGPRQGRDTEAFF	TGTGCCAGCTCCCCTGGCCCCAGACAGGGGAGAGACACTGAAGCTTTCTTT
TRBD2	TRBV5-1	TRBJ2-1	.	CASSLRPGLGVNEQFF	TGCGCCAGCAGCCTAAGACCGGGACTAGGGGTCAATGAGCAGTTCTTC
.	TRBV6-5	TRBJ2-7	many	CASSYNLVRQYF	TGTGCCAGCAGTTACAATTTAGTAAGGCAGTACTTC
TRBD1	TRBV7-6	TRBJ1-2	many	CASSEGPGTGGYGYTF	TGTGCCAGCAGCGAAGGACCCGGGACAGGGGGCTATGGCTACACCTTC
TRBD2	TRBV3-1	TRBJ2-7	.	CASSQGWTSGVPNPYEQYF	TGTGCCAGCAGCCAAGGGTGGACTAGCGGGGTACCTAATCCCTACGAGCAGTACTTC
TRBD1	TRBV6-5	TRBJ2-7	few	CASSSDRAYEQYF	TGTGCCAGCAGTTCCGACAGGGCCTACGAGCAGTACTTC
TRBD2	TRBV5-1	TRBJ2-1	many	CASSSSGGAYNEQFF	TGCGCCAGCAGCTCCAGTGGGGGGGCCTACAATGAGCAGTTCTTC
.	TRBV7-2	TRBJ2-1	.	CASTRTPAGYNEQFF	TGTGCCAGCACCCGAACACCCGCAGGGTACAATGAGCAGTTCTTC
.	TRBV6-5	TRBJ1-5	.	CASSYSRDQPQHF	TGTGCCAGCAGTTACTCGAGGGATCAGCCCCAGCATTTT
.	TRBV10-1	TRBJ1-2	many	CASSATGQTGYTF	TGCGCCAGCAGTGCAACAGGACAAACAGGCTACACCTTC